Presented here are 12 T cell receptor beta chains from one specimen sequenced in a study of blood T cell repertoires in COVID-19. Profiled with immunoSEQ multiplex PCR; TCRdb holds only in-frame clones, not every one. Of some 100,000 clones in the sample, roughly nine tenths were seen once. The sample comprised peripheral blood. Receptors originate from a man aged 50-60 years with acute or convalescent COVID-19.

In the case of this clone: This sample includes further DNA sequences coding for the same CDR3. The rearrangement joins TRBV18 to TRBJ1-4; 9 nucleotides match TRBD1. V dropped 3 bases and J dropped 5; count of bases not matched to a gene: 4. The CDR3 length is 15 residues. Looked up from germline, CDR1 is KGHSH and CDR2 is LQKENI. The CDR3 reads CASSPTGGGNEKLFF. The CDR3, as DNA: TGTGCCAGCTCACCTACAGGGGGCGGAAATGAAAAACTGTTTTTT.

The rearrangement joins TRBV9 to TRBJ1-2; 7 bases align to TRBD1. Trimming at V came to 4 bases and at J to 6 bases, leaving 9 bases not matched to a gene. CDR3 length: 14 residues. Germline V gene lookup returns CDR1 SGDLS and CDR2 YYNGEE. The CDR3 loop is CASSTTGQFDGYTF. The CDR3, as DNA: TGTGCCAGCAGCACTACGGGACAGTTCGATGGCTACACCTTC.

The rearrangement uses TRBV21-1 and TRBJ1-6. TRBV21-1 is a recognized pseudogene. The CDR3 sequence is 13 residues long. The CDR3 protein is CASRRLYNSPLHF. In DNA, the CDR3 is TGTGCCAGCAGACGGTTATATAATTCACCCCTCCACTTT.

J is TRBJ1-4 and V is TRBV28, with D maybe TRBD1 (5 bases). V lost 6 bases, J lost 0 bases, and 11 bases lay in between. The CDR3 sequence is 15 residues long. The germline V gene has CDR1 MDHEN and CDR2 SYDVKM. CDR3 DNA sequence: TGTGCCAGCAGGATGACAGTTGCAACTAATGAAAAACTGTTTTTT. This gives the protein CASRMTVATNEKLFF.

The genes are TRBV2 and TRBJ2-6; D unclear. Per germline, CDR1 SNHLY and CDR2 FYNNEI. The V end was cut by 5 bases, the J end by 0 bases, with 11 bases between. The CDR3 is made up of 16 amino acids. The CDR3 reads CASSPFGISGANVLTF. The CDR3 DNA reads TGTGCCAGCAGTCCCTTCGGTATCTCTGGGGCCAACGTCCTGACTTTC.

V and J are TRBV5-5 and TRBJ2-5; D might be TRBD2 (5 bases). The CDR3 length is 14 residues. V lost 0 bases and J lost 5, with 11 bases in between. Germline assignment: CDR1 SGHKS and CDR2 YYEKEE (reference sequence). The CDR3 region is CASSLDYRGETQYF. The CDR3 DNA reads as TGTGCCAGCAGCTTGGATTACAGAGGGGAGACCCAGTACTTC.

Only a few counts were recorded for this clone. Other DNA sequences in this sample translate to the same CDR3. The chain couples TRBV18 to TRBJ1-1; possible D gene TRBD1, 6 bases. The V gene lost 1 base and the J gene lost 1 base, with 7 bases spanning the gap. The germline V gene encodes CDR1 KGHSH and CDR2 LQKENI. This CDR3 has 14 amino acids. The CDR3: CASSPLGQNTEAFF. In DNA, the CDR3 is TGTGCCAGCTCACCACTGGGACAGAACACTGAAGCTTTCTTT.

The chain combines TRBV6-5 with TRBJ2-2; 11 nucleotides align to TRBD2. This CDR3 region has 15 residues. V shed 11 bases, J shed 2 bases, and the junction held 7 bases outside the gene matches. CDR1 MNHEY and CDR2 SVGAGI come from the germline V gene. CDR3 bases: TGTGCCGCGGAGGGGACTAGCGGAAACACCGGGGAGCTGTTTTTT. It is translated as CAAEGTSGNTGELFF.

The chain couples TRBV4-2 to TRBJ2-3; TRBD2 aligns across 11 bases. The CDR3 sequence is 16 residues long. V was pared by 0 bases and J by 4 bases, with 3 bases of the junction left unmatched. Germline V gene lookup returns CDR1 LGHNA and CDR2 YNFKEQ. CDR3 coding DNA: TGTGCCAGCAGCCAAGAAGCTAGCGGGGGGCCAGATACGCAGTATTTT. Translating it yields CASSQEASGGPDTQYF.

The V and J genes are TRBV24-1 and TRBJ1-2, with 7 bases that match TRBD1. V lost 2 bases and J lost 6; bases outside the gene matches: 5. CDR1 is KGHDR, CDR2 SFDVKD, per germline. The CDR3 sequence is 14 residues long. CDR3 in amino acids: CATSDSRQGNGYTF. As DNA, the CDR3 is TGTGCCACCAGTGATTCCCGACAGGGAAATGGCTACACCTTC.

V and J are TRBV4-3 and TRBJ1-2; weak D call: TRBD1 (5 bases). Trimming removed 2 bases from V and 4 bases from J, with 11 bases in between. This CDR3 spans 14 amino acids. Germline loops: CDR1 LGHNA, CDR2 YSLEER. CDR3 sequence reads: CASSQQQGLYGYTF. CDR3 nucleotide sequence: TGCGCCAGCAGCCAACAGCAGGGCCTCTATGGCTACACCTTC.

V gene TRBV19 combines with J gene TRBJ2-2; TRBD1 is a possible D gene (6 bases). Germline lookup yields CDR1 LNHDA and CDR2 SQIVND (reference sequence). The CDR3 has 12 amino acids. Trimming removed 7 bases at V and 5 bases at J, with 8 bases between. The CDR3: CASNRGTGELFF. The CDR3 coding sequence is TGTGCCAGTAATAGGGGGACCGGGGAGCTGTTTTTT. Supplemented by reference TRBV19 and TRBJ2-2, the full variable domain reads DGGITQSPKYLFRKEGQNVTLSCEQNLNHDAMYWYRQDPGQGLRLIYYSQIVNDFQKGDIAEGYSVSREKKESFPLTVTSAQKNPTAFYLCASNRGTGELFFGEGSRLTVL.